A selection of T cell receptor beta chains follows, all from one sample in a study of T cell responses to AZD1222 COVID-19 vaccine. Only in-frame clones appear in the TCRdb table, and some are missing; sequencing was by immunoSEQ multiplex PCR. The table shows 130,000 to 150,000 clones, with roughly four fifths occurring only once. The sequencing used peripheral blood, collected on day 0 of MenACWY control vaccination. The receptor source for this set is an adult in good health. CDR3s include the opening cysteine and the closing phenylalanine or tryptophan. The D gene is left open where the match is weak.

J gene | V gene | D gene | CDR3 protein
TRBJ1-5 | TRBV10-3 | NA | CAISEGSDNNSNQPQHF
TRBJ1-6 | TRBV4-2 | NA | CASSQDHNSPLHF
TRBJ1-1 | TRBV15 | TRBD1 | CATSRDQGAVTEAFF
TRBJ1-1 | TRBV29-1 | TRBD1 | CSVDGQGRYTEAFF
TRBJ2-3 | TRBV18 | NA | CASSPSASDTQYF
TRBJ1-1 | TRBV28 | TRBD1 | CASSPPDRGTEAFF
TRBJ1-3 | TRBV5-5 | TRBD1 | CASSGHRGGNTIYF
TRBJ2-2 | TRBV5-1 | TRBD1 | CASSPTGAGELFF
TRBJ2-1 | TRBV7-3 | TRBD2 | CASSSFPGGYNEQFF
TRBJ1-1 | TRBV2 | NA | CASKGQTYTEAFF
TRBJ2-1 | TRBV3-1/TRBV3-2 | TRBD2 | CASRDYSGGGDEQFF
TRBJ2-7 | TRBV5-1 | NA | CASSLDNYEQYF
TRBJ2-2 | TRBV28 | NA | CASSFVQLPSTGELFF
TRBJ2-2 | TRBV6-4 | NA | CASSEYGLTNTGELFF
TRBJ1-2 | TRBV5-1 | NA | CASRYGGNYGYTF
TRBJ2-5 | TRBV5-1 | TRBD1 | CASSGTGQGALETQYF
TRBJ2-3 | TRBV7-8 | NA | CASSLSEDTQYF
TRBJ2-5 | TRBV19 | NA | CASKRQTEETQYF
TRBJ1-1 | TRBV5-4 | TRBD1 | CASSLKGAFTEAFF
TRBJ1-1 | TRBV27 | NA | CASSLMDGMNTEAFF
TRBJ2-7 | TRBV5-6 | NA | CASSLIVDHSYEQYF
TRBJ1-3 | TRBV30 | NA | CAWSSQGFSGNTIYF